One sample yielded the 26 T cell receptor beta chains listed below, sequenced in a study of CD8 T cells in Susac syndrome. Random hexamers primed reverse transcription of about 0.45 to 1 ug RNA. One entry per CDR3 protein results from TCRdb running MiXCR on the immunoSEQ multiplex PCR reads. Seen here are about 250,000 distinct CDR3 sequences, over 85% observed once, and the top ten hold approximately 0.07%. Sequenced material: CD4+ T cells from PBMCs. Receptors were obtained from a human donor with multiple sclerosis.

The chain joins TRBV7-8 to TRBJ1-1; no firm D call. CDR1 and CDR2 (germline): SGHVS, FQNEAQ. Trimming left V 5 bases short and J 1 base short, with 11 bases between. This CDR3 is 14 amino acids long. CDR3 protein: CASSRMESNTEAFF. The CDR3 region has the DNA TGTGCCAGCAGCCGAATGGAATCGAACACTGAAGCTTTCTTT.

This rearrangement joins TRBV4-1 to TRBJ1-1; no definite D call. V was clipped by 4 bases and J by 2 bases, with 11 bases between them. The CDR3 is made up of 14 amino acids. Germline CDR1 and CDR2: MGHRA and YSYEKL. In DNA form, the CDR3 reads TGCGCCAGCAGCCCAACACGGATCAACACTGAAGCTTTCTTT. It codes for CASSPTRINTEAFF.

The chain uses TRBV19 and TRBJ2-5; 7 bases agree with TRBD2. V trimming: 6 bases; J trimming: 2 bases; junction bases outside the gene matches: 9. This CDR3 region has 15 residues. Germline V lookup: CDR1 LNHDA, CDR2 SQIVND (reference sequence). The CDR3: CASSPVGGGQETQYF. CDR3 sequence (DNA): TGTGCCAGTAGCCCCGTGGGCGGGGGTCAAGAGACCCAGTACTTC.

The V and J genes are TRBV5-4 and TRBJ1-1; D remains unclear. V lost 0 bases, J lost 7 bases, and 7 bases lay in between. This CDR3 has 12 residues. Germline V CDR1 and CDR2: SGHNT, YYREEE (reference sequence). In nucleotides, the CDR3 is TGTGCCAGCAGCTTGGACAGTGATGAAGCTTTCTTT. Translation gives CASSLDSDEAFF.

The CDR3 sequence: CASSRSSDEQFF. As DNA, the CDR3 is TGCGCCAGCAGCCGTTCTAGCGATGAGCAGTTCTTC. The V and J genes are TRBV5-1 and TRBJ2-1, with D perhaps TRBD2 (6 bases). V was clipped by 4 bases and J by 8 bases, with 10 bases between them. From germline, CDR1 is SGHRS and CDR2 YFSETQ. The CDR3 spans 12 residues.

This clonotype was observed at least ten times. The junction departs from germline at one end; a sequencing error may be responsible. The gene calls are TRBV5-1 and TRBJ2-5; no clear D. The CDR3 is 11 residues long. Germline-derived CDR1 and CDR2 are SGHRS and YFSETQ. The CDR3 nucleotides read TGTGCCAGCAGCTCCCAAGAGACCCAGTACTTC. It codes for CASSSQETQYF.

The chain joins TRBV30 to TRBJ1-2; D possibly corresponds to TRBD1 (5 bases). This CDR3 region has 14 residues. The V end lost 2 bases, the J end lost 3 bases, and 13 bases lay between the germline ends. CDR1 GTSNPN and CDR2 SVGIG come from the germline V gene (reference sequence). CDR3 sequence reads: CAWSLERTYYGYTF. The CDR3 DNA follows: TGTGCCTGGAGTCTAGAACGGACATACTATGGCTACACCTTC.

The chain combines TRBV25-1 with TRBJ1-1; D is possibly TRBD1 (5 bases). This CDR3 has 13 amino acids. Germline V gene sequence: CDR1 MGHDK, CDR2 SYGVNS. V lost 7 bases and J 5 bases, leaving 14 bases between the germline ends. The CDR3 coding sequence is TGTGCCAGCACCCGGGGCGGAGTTACTGAAGCTTTCTTT. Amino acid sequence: CASTRGGVTEAFF. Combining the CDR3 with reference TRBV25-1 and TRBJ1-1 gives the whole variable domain EADIYQTPRYLVIGTGKKITLECSQTMGHDKMYWYQQDPGMELHLIHYSYGVNSTEKGDLSSESTVSRIRTEHFPLTLESARPSHTSQYLCASTRGGVTEAFFGQGTRLTVV.

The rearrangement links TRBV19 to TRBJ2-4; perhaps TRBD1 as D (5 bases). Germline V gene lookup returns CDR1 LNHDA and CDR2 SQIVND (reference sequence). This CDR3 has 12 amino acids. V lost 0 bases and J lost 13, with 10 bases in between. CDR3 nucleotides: TGTGCCAGTAGTATAGACTTAGGGGTACAGTACTTC. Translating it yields CASSIDLGVQYF.

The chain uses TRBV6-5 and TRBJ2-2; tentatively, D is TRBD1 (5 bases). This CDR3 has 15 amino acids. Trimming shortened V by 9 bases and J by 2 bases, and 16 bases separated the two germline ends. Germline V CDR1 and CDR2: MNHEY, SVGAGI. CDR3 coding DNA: TGTGCCAGTACCCAAGGCAGGGCCAACACCGGGGAGCTGTTTTTT. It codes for CASTQGRANTGELFF.

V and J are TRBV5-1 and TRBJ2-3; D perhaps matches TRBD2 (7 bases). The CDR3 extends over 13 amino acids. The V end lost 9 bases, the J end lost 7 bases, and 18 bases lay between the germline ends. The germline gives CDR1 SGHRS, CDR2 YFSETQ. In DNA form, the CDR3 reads TGCGCCACCAGAAGGGGGGGGGACCATACGCAGTATTTT. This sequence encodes CATRRGGDHTQYF.

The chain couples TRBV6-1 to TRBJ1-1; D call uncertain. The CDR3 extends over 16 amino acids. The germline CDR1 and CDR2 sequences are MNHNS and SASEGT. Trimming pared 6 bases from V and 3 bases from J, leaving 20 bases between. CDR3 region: CASRSETLERDTEAFF. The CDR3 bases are TGTGCCAGCAGGAGCGAGACACTCGAGAGGGACACTGAAGCTTTCTTT.

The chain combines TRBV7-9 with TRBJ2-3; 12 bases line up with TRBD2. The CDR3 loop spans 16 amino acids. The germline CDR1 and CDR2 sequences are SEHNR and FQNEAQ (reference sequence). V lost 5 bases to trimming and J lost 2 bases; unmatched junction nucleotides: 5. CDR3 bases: TGTGCCAGCAGCCTTGGACTAGCGGGGATCACAGATACGCAGTATTTT. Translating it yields CASSLGLAGITDTQYF.

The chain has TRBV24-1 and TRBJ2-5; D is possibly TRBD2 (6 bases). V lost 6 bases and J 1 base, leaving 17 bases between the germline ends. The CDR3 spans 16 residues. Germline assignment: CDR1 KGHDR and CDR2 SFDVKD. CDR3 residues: CATSSGGLEAQETQYF. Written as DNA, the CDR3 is TGTGCCACCAGTTCCGGGGGTTTGGAGGCCCAAGAGACCCAGTACTTC.

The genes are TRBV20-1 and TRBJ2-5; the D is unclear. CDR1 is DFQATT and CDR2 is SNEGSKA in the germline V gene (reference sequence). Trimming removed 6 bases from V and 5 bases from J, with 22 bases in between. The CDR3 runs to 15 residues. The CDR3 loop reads CSATLPIGRLETQYF. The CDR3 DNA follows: TGCAGTGCCACTCTCCCGATCGGACGGTTGGAGACCCAGTACTTC.

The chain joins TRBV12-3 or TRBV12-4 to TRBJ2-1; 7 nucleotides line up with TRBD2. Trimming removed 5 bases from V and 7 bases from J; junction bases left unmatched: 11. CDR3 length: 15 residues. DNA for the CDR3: TGTGCCAGCAGTAGGGGCGGGAGTGGTAGGAATGAGCAGTTCTTC. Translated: CASSRGGSGRNEQFF.

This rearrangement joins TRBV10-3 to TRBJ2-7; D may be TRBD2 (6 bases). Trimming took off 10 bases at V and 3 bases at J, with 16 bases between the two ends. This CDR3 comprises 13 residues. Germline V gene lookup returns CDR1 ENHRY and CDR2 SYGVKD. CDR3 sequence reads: CATGSGGDYEQYV. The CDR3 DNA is TGTGCCACCGGGTCGGGCGGGGACTACGAGCAGTACGTC.

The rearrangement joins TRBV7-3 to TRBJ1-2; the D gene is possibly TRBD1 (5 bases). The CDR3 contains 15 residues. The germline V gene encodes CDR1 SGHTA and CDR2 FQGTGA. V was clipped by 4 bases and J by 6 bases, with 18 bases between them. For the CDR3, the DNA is TGTGCCAGCAGCTCCATAGGAGGGGCTCGTAATGGCTACACCTTC. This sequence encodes CASSSIGGARNGYTF.

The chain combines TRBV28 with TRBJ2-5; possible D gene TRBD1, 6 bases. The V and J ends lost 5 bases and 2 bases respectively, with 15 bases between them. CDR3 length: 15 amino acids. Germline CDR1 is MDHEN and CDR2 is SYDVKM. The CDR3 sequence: CASSELKQGQETQYF. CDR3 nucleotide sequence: TGTGCCAGCAGTGAACTTAAACAGGGACAAGAGACCCAGTACTTC.

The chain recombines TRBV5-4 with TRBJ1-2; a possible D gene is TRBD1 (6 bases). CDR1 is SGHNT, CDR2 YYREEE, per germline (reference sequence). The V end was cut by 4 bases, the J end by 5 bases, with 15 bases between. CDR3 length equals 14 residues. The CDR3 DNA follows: TGTGCCAGCAGCACACAGGGAGTGGTTTATGGCTACACCTTC. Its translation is CASSTQGVVYGYTF.

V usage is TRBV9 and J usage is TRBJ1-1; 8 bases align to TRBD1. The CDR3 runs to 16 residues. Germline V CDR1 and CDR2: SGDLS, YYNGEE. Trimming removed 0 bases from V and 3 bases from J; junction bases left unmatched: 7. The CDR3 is CASSVGVGRGHTEAFF. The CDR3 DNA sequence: TGTGCCAGCAGCGTAGGAGTCGGCAGGGGGCACACTGAAGCTTTCTTT.

The CDR3 DNA follows: TGTGCCTGGAGACCCCGCGGGGGCAGGGTAAACTATGGCTACACCTTC. It specifies CAWRPRGGRVNYGYTF. The chain has TRBV30 and TRBJ1-2; a weak D match, TRBD1 (6 bases). Per the germline V gene, CDR1 is GTSNPN and CDR2 is SVGIG (reference sequence). This CDR3 spans 16 amino acids. The germline V and J ends were trimmed by 3 bases and 2 bases, with 19 bases remaining between them.

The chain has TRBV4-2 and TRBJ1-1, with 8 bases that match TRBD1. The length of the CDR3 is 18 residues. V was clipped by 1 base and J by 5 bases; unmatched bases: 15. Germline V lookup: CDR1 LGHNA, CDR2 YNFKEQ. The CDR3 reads CASSQGSDAGGLGTEAFF. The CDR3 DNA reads TGTGCCAGCAGCCAAGGCTCTGACGCAGGGGGCTTGGGAACTGAAGCTTTCTTT.

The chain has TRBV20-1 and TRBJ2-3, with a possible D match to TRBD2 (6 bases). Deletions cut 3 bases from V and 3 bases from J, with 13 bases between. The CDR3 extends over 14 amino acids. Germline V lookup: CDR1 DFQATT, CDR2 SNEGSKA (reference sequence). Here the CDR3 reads CSASPSGYTDTQYF. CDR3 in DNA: TGCAGTGCTAGTCCCAGCGGGTATACAGATACGCAGTATTTT.

The CDR3 bases are TGTGCCTGCAGCTTTGGGGGTGATCAGCCCCAGCATTTT. This gives the protein CACSFGGDQPQHF. This chain connects TRBV30 to TRBJ1-5; D is perhaps TRBD1 (5 bases). CDR1 is GTSNPN and CDR2 is SVGIG in the germline V gene (reference sequence). This CDR3 is 13 amino acids long. The V end lost 6 bases, the J end lost 5 bases, and 14 bases lay between the germline ends.

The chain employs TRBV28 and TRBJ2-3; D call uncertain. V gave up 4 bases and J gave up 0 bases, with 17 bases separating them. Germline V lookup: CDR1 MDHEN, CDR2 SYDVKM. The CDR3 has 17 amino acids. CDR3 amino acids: CASSSLGGGLSTDTQYF. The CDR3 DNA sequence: TGTGCCAGCAGTTCCCTGGGCGGCGGATTGAGCACAGATACGCAGTATTTT. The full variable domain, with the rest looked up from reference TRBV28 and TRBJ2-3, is DVKVTQSSRYLVKRTGEKVFLECVQDMDHENMFWYRQDPGLGLRLIYFSYDVKMKEKGDIPEGYSVSREKKERFSLILESASTNQTSMYLCASSSLGGGLSTDTQYFGPGTRLTVL.